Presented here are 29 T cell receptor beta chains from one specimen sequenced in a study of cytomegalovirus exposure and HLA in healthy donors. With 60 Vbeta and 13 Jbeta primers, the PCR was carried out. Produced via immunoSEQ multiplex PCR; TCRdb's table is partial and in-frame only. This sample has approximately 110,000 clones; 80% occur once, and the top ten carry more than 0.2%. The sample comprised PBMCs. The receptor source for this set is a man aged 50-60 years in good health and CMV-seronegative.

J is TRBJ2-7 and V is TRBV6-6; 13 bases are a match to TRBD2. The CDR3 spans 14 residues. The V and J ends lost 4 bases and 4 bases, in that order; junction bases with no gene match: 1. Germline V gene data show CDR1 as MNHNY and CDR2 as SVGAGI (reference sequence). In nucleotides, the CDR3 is TGTGCCAGCAGTTCGGGACTAGCGGGGTACGAGCAGTACTTC. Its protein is CASSSGLAGYEQYF.

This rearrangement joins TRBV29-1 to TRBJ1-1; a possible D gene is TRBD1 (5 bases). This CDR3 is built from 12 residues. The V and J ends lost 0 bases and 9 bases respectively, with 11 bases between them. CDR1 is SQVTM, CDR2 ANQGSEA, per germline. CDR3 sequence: CSVEDLGLKAFF. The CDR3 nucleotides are TGCAGCGTTGAAGATCTGGGACTTAAAGCTTTCTTT.

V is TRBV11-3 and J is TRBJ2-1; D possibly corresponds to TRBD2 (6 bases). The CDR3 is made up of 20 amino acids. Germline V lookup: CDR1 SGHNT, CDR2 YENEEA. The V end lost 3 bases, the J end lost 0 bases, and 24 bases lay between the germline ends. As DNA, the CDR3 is TGTGCCAGCAGCTTTGTGACTAGTGAATGGGCCCGTTACTCCTACAATGAGCAGTTCTTC. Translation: CASSFVTSEWARYSYNEQFF.

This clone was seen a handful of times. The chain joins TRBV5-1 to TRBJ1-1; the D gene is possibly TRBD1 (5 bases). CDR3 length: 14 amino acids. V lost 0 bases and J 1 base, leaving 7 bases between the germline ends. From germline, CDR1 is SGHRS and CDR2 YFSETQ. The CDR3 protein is CASSLGQPNTEAFF. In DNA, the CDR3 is TGCGCCAGCAGCTTGGGACAGCCGAACACTGAAGCTTTCTTT. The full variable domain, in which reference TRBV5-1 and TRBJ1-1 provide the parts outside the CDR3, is KAGVTQTPRYLIKTRGQQVTLSCSPISGHRSVSWYQQTPGQGLQFLFEYFSETQRNKGNFPGRFSGRQFSNSRSEMNVSTLELGDSALYLCASSLGQPNTEAFFGQGTRLTVV.

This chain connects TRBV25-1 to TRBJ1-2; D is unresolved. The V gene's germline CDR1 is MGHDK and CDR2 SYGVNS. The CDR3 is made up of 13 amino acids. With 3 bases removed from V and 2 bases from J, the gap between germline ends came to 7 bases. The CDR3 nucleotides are TGTGCCAGCAGTGATCTGGGCAACTATGGCTACACCTTC. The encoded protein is CASSDLGNYGYTF.

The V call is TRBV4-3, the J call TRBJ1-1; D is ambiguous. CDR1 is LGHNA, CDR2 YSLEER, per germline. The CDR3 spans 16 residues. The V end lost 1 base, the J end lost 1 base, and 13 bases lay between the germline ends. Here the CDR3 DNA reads TGCGCCAGCAGCCAAGTACCCAGTTACCGGAACACTGAAGCTTTCTTT. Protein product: CASSQVPSYRNTEAFF.

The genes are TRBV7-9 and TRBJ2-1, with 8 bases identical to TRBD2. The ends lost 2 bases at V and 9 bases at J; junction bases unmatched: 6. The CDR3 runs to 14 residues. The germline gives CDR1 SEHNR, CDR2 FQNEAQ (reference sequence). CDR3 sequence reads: CASSLSSGMREQFF. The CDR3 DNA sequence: TGTGCCAGCAGCTTAAGTAGCGGGATGCGTGAGCAGTTCTTC.

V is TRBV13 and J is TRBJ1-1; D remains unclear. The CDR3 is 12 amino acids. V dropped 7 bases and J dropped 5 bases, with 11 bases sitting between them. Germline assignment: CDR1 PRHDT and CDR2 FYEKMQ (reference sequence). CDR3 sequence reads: CASTSQLTEAFF. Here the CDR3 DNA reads TGTGCCAGCACCTCCCAACTAACTGAAGCTTTCTTT.

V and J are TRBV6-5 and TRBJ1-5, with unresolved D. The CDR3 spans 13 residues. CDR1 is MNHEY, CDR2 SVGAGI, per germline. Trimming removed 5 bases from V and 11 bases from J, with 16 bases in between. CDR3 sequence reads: CASSLMSNLAQHF. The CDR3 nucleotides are TGTGCCAGCAGTCTGATGAGCAACCTGGCCCAGCATTTT.

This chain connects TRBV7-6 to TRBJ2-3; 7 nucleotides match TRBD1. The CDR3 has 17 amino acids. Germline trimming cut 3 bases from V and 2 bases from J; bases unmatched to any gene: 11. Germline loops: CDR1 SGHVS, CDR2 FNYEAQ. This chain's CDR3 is CASSFSSGQEVTDTQYF. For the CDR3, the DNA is TGTGCCAGCAGCTTCTCATCAGGACAGGAGGTCACAGATACGCAGTATTTT.

This chain's CDR3 is CASSMWSGTGVHEQYF. CDR3 sequence (DNA): TGTGCCAGTAGTATGTGGTCCGGGACAGGGGTCCACGAGCAGTACTTC. The chain uses TRBV19 and TRBJ2-7; 10 bases line up with TRBD1. From germline, CDR1 is LNHDA and CDR2 SQIVND (reference sequence). With 3 bases clipped from V and 5 bases from J, the junction kept 10 bases outside the gene matches. The CDR3 runs 16 residues.

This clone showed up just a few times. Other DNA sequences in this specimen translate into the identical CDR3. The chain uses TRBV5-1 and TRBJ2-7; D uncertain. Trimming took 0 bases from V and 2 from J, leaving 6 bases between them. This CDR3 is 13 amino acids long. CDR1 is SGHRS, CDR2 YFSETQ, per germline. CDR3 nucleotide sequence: TGCGCCAGCAGCTTGGATGTAGCCTACGAGCAGTACTTC. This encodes CASSLDVAYEQYF.

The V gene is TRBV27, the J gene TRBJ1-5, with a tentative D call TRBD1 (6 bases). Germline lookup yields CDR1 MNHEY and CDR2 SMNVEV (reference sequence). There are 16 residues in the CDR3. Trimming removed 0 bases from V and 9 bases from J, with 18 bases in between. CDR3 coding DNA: TGTGCCAGCAGTTTATCCCAGACAGGAGCCTATGGGCCCCAGCATTTT. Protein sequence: CASSLSQTGAYGPQHF.

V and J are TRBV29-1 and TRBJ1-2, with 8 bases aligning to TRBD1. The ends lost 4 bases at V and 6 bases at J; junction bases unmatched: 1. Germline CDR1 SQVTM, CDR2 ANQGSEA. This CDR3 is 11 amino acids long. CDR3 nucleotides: TGCAGCGTTGGACAGGGGAATGGCTACACCTTC. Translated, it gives CSVGQGNGYTF.

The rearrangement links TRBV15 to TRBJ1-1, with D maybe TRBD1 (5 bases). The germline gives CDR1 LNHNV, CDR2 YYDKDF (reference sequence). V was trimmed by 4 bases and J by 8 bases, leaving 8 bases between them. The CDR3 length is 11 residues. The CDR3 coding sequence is TGTGCCACCAGCACTCGGACAGAAGCTTTCTTT. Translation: CATSTRTEAFF.

This chain's CDR3 is CAWSAGATYEQYF. Written as DNA, the CDR3 is TGTGCCTGGAGTGCAGGGGCCACCTACGAGCAGTACTTC. This sequence joins TRBV30 and TRBJ2-7, with a possible D match to TRBD1 (6 bases). Trimming shortened V by 1 base and J by 2 bases, and 9 bases separated the two germline ends. The CDR3 runs 13 residues. Germline V gene sequence: CDR1 GTSNPN, CDR2 SVGIG (reference sequence).

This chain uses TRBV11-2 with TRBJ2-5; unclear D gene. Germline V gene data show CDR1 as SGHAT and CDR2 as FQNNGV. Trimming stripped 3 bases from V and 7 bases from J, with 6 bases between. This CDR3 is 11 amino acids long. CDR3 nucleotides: TGTGCCAGCAGCTTTCTAGGGACCCAGTACTTC. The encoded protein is CASSFLGTQYF.

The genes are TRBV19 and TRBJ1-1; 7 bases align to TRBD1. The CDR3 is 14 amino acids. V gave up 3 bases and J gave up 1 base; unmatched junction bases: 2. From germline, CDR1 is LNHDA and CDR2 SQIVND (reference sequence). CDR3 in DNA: TGTGCCAGTAGTATTACAGGGGCGAACACTGAAGCTTTCTTT. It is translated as CASSITGANTEAFF.

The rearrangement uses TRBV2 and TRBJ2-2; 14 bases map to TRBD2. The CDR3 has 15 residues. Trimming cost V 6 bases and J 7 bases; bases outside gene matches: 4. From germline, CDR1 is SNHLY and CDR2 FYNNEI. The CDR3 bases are TGTGCCAGCAGGGGACTAGCGGGAGTAGTCGGGGAGCTGTTTTTT. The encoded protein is CASRGLAGVVGELFF.

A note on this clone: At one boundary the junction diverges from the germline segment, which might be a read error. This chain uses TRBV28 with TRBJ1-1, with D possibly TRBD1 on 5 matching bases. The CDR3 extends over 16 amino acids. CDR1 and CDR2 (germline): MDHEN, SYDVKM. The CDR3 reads CASSPTGRRGNTEAFF. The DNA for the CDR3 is TGTGCCAGCAGCCCAACGGGACGCCGGGGGAACACCGAAGCTTTCTTT.

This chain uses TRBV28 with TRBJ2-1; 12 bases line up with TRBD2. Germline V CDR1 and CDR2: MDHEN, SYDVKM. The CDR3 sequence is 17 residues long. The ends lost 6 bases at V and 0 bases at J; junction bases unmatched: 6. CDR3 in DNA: TGTGCCAGCAGAACCCGGACTAGCGGGGCCTCCTACAATGAGCAGTTCTTC. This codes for CASRTRTSGASYNEQFF.

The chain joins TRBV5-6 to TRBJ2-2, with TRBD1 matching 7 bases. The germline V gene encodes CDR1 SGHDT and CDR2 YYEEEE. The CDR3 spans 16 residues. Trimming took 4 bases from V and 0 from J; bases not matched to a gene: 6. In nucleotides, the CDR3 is TGTGCCAGCAGCCGACAGGGAATCGCGAACACCGGGGAGCTGTTTTTT. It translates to CASSRQGIANTGELFF. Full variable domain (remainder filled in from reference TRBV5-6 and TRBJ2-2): DAGVTQSPTHLIKTRGQQVTLRCSPKSGHDTVSWYQQALGQGPQFIFQYYEEEERQRGNFPDRFSGHQFPNYSSELNVNALLLGDSALYLCASSRQGIANTGELFFGEGSRLTVL.

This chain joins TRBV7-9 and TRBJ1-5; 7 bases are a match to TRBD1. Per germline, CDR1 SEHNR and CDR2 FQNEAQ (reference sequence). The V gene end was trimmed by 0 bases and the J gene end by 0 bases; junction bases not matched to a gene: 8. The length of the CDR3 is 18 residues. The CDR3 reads CASSLAAGGEYSNQPQHF. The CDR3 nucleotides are TGTGCCAGCAGCTTAGCAGCAGGGGGAGAATATAGCAATCAGCCCCAGCATTTT.

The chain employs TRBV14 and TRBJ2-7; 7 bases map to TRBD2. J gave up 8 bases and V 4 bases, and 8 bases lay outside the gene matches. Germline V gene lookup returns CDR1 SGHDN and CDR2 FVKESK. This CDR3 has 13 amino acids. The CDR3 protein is CASSRGEGRQQYF. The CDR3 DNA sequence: TGTGCCAGCAGCCGGGGGGAGGGGAGACAGCAGTACTTC.

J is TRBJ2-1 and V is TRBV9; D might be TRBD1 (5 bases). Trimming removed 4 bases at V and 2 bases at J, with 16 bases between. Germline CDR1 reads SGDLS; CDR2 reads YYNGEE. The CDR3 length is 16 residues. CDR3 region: CASSSPNLQAYNEQFF. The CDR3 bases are TGTGCCAGCAGCTCGCCGAACCTACAGGCCTACAATGAGCAGTTCTTC.

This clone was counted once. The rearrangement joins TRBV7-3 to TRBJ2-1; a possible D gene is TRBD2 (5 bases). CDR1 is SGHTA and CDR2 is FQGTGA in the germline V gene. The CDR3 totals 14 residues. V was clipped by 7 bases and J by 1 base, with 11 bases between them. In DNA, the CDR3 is TGTGCCAGCACCCCCGGCGGGTCCTACAATGAGCAGTTCTTC. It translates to CASTPGGSYNEQFF.

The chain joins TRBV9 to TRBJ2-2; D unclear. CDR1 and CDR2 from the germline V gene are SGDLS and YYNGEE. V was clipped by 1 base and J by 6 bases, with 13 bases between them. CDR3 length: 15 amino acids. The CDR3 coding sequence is TGTGCCAGCAGCGTAAGCGATTCCACCCCCGGGGAGCTGTTTTTT. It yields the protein CASSVSDSTPGELFF.

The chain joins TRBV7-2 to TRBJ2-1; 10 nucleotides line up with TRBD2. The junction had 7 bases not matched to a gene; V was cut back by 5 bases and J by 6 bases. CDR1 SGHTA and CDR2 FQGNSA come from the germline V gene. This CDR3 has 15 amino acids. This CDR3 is CASSEVQRGGNEQFF. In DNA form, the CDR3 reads TGTGCCAGCAGCGAGGTCCAGCGGGGGGGCAATGAGCAGTTCTTC.

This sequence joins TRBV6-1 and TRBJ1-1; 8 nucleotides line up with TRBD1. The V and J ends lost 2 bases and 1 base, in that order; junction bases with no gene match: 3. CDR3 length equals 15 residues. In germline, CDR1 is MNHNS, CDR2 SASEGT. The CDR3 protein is CASSEQGQGNTEAFF. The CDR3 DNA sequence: TGTGCCAGCAGTGAACAAGGACAGGGGAACACTGAAGCTTTCTTT.